The 14 T cell receptor beta chains reported below all come from one sample, sequenced in a study of blood T cell repertoires in COVID-19 (dated by TCRdb to about 2020). Library generation was performed with the immunoSEQ multiplex PCR assay. Held by TCRdb, this immuneACCESS table contains in-frame sequences only and omits some clones. Under half of the omission traces to an unresolved V gene where checked; the cause of the rest is unknown. The sample table holds 150,000 to 200,000 clones, of which 70% to 90% were seen once. Roughly 2.2% of the sample rests with the top ten. Sequenced: peripheral blood. These receptors all stem from a man between 65 and 80 years old with active or convalescent COVID-19.

This clone was recorded only once. This rearrangement joins TRBV11-2 to TRBJ1-2, with 8 bases lining up with TRBD1. V was pared by 1 base and J by 0 bases, with 4 bases of the junction left unmatched. Germline V gene sequence: CDR1 SGHAT, CDR2 FQNNGV. This CDR3 spans 16 amino acids. The CDR3 nucleotides are TGTGCCAGCAGCTTAGGGCAGGGGGCCCCTAACTATGGCTACACCTTC. This translates into CASSLGQGAPNYGYTF. Full variable domain (outside the CDR3, taken from reference TRBV11-2 and TRBJ1-2): EAGVAQSPRYKIIEKRQSVAFWCNPISGHATLYWYQQILGQGPKLLIQFQNNGVVDDSQLPKDRFSAERLKGVDSTLKIQPAKLEDSAVYLCASSLGQGAPNYGYTFGSGTRLTVV.

V is TRBV7-8 and J is TRBJ1-1; D is perhaps TRBD1 (5 bases). Germline V gene lookup returns CDR1 SGHVS and CDR2 FQNEAQ. The CDR3 length is 15 residues. V was shortened by 2 bases and J by 5 bases, with 15 bases between the two germline ends. CDR3 protein: CASSLTIIRQTEAFF. In nucleotides, the CDR3 is TGTGCCAGCAGCTTAACGATTATAAGACAGACTGAAGCTTTCTTT.

The chain recombines TRBV2 with TRBJ2-3; tentatively, D is TRBD1 (6 bases). The germline V and J ends were trimmed by 8 bases and 0 bases, with 12 bases remaining between them. The CDR3 has 14 residues. CDR1 and CDR2 (germline): SNHLY, FYNNEI. The CDR3 DNA is TGTGCCAGCCTGGACAGATCGAGCACAGATACGCAGTATTTT. Its protein product is CASLDRSSTDTQYF.

The chain links TRBV29-1 to TRBJ2-7; 8 nucleotides match TRBD1. There are 13 residues in the CDR3. The germline V gene has CDR1 SQVTM and CDR2 ANQGSEA. The trim removed 6 bases at V and 3 bases at J, leaving 7 bases unmatched. The CDR3 region is CSVGTGRNYEQYF. The CDR3 coding sequence is TGCAGCGTCGGGACAGGACGCAACTACGAGCAGTACTTC.

V usage is TRBV7-9 and J usage is TRBJ1-1; D possibly corresponds to TRBD1 (5 bases). V gave up 4 bases and J gave up 4 bases, with 19 bases separating them. This CDR3 spans 16 amino acids. In germline, CDR1 is SEHNR, CDR2 FQNEAQ (reference sequence). Here the CDR3 reads CASSSWGGQTATEAFF. DNA for the CDR3: TGTGCCAGCAGCTCTTGGGGGGGTCAAACGGCCACTGAAGCTTTCTTT.

The rearrangement joins TRBV3-1 (or the pseudogene TRBV3-2) to TRBJ1-1; D is uncertain. There are 12 residues in the CDR3. The germline CDR1 and CDR2 sequences are LGHDT and YNNKEL (reference sequence). Trimming cost V 5 bases and J 6 bases, with 10 bases left between them. The CDR3 coding sequence is TGTGCCAGCAGCTTCCGTTCTCCTGAAGCTTTCTTT. The encoded protein is CASSFRSPEAFF.

The chain is built from TRBV28 and TRBJ1-1; D might be TRBD1 (6 bases). The germline V and J ends were trimmed by 6 bases and 4 bases, with 12 bases remaining between them. The V gene's germline CDR1 is MDHEN and CDR2 SYDVKM. The length of the CDR3 is 13 residues. The CDR3: CASRYRVGTEAFF. CDR3 sequence (DNA): TGTGCCAGCAGGTACAGGGTGGGCACTGAAGCTTTCTTT.

The chain uses TRBV9 and TRBJ2-7; D is possibly TRBD1 (5 bases). The CDR3 runs to 14 residues. Trimming took off 4 bases at V and 3 bases at J, with 14 bases between the two ends. The germline CDR1 and CDR2 sequences are SGDLS and YYNGEE. This chain's CDR3 is CASSPLTDDYEQYF. In DNA form, the CDR3 reads TGTGCCAGCAGCCCCCTGACAGATGACTACGAGCAGTACTTC.

The chain recombines TRBV7-9 with TRBJ1-4; tentative D call: TRBD1 (5 bases). V shed 3 bases and J shed 0 bases, with 11 bases lying between them. CDR1 and CDR2 from the germline V gene are SEHNR and FQNEAQ (reference sequence). CDR3 length equals 16 residues. The CDR3 sequence: CASSLTSGATNEKLFF. The CDR3 coding sequence is TGTGCCAGCAGCTTGACTTCGGGGGCAACTAATGAAAAACTGTTTTTT.

The chain is built from TRBV7-9 and TRBJ2-5; 11 bases match TRBD2. This CDR3 comprises 15 residues. Per germline, CDR1 SEHNR and CDR2 FQNEAQ (reference sequence). With V trimmed by 5 bases and J by 1 base, 3 bases remained unmatched. CDR3 sequence: CASSPGTSGQETQYF. The CDR3 region has the DNA TGTGCCAGCAGCCCCGGGACTAGCGGCCAAGAGACCCAGTACTTC. Filled out from reference TRBV7-9 and TRBJ2-5, the complete variable domain reads DTGVSQNPRHKITKRGQNVTFRCDPISEHNRLYWYRQTLGQGPEFLTYFQNEAQLEKSRLLSDRFSAERPKGSFSTLEIQRTEQGDSAMYLCASSPGTSGQETQYFGPGTRLLVL.

This clone came up once. This chain connects TRBV28 to TRBJ2-7; D is uncertain. This CDR3 region has 13 residues. V lost 5 bases and J 2 bases, leaving 10 bases between the germline ends. Germline CDR1 MDHEN, CDR2 SYDVKM. This CDR3 is CASSGGRTYEQYF. The CDR3 DNA reads as TGTGCCAGCAGTGGTGGCAGGACCTACGAGCAGTACTTC. Based on the CDR3 plus reference TRBV28 and TRBJ2-7, the full variable domain is DVKVTQSSRYLVKRTGEKVFLECVQDMDHENMFWYRQDPGLGLRLIYFSYDVKMKEKGDIPEGYSVSREKKERFSLILESASTNQTSMYLCASSGGRTYEQYFGPGTRLTVT.

J is TRBJ2-7 and V is TRBV30; 10 bases agree with TRBD2. The germline CDR1 and CDR2 sequences are GTSNPN and SVGIG (reference sequence). The CDR3 is 15 residues long. Trimming took 5 bases from V and 3 from J; bases not matched to a gene: 10. CDR3 in amino acids: CAWEPPGLAIYEQYF. CDR3 sequence (DNA): TGTGCCTGGGAGCCTCCGGGACTAGCGATCTACGAGCAGTACTTC.

This chain uses TRBV6-2 or TRBV6-3 with TRBJ1-5; 8 bases fit TRBD1. Trimming cost V 6 bases and J 4 bases; bases outside gene matches: 11. This CDR3 has 16 amino acids. Per the germline V gene, CDR1 is MNHEY and CDR2 is SVGEGT. The CDR3 is CASSRGQGPANQPQHF. The CDR3 nucleotides read TGTGCCAGCAGCCGTGGACAGGGCCCGGCGAATCAGCCCCAGCATTTT.

The chain is built from TRBV19 and TRBJ2-3, with a possible D match to TRBD2 (6 bases). V was clipped by 4 bases and J by 2 bases, with 16 bases between them. CDR3 size: 16 residues. CDR1 and CDR2 from the germline V gene are LNHDA and SQIVND (reference sequence). Here the CDR3 reads CASSRPGGAVTDTQYF. DNA of the CDR3: TGTGCCAGTAGTAGACCCGGGGGAGCCGTCACAGATACGCAGTATTTT.